This T cell receptor beta chain is from a study of a mutant IDH1 vaccine in newly diagnosed glioma. At the level of the study: Vaccines were begun 4-6 weeks after radiotherapy alone, or with temozolomide cycles. Most patients had received both radiotherapy and temozolomide, the prior options being radiotherapy, temozolomide, or both. Study-wide results and limits: Among top peripheral T cell clonotypes, changes seemed unrelated to pseudoprogression.

The ends were cut back, 5 bases at V and 3 bases at J, with 10 bases in the middle. This CDR3 is built from 13 residues. Germline V CDR1 and CDR2: MNHEY, SVGAGI. Described time point: week 23, last vaccination. Doses comprised 300 ug of mutant IDH1 20-mer peptide each, plus topical imiquimod. Of note for this clone: Its specificity is not known.

Measured with immunoSEQ multiplex PCR; TCRdb has only the in-frame clones, and not every one. The sample lists about 33,000 clones, around nine tenths occurring once. V gene TRBV6-5 combines with J gene TRBJ2-5; a possible D gene is TRBD1 (7 bases). Here the sequenced sample was PBMCs, taken from a glioma patient whose treatment included an IDH1 peptide vaccine. The sequence derives from a man in his forties with glioma. Written as DNA, the CDR3 is TGTGCCAGCAGTCGGGGGACAGAAGAGACCCAGTACTTC. It translates to CASSRGTEETQYF.